Given below is one T cell receptor (beta chain) in context. Its antigen is currently unknown. Germline loops: CDR1 SGHDN, CDR2 FVKESK. The CDR3 spans 13 residues. V shed 10 bases and J 5 bases; nucleotides not matched to a gene: 8. The sample is drawn from a study of OX40 agonist ivuxolimab in advanced cancers. Looking at the study overall: Ivuxolimab was delivered to patients intravenously every 2 weeks at doses spanning 0.01 to 10 mg/kg. Participants averaged approximately 65 years of age (range about 23 to 90) and were 82.7% male. Regarding the study as a whole: Relative to CD4+ cells, CD8+ T cells on average had more expanded clones.

Some clones are missing from TCRdb's copy, which holds only in-frame ones; the method was immunoSEQ multiplex PCR. The sample yields roughly 46,000 clones, around 90% seen once. Baseline, cycle 4 day 1, and cycle 7 day 1 were the blood sampling points. This receptor was identified in an adult with an advanced solid tumor such as melanoma, head and neck, liver or kidney cancer. The chain carries TRBV14 and TRBJ2-7, with 10 bases identical to TRBD1. This specimen was CD4+ or CD8+ T cells sorted from blood, taken in a trial of the OX40 agonist ivuxolimab. The CDR3 is CATRDRGSHEQYF. The CDR3 DNA reads TGTGCCACCAGGGACAGGGGAAGCCACGAGCAGTACTTC.